This is a list of T cell receptor beta chains from one sample in a study of cytomegalovirus exposure and HLA in healthy donors. Generated by immunoSEQ multiplex PCR, the TCRdb table keeps only in-frame clones and is missing some. This table holds around 190,000 clones, 81% found once. Sequencing was performed on PBMCs. The receptor set was obtained from a man aged 18 to 30 in good health and CMV-seronegative. The CDR3 runs from the conserved cysteine through the conserved F or W. D genes are given only for firm matches. Clone size, where shown, is once, few, many, or a class for clones that have expanded.

cdr3_aa: CASSMLTGGSQKLFF
cdr3_nt: TGTGCCAGCAGCATGCTGACAGGGGGCTCCCAAAAACTGTTTTTT
v_call: TRBV7-9
cdr3_length: 15
d_call: TRBD1
clone_size: -
j_call: TRBJ1-4

cdr3_aa: CASSGTGTSRQETQYF
cdr3_nt: TGTGCCAGTAGCGGCACCGGGACTAGTCGCCAAGAGACCCAGTACTTC
v_call: TRBV19
cdr3_length: 16
d_call: TRBD2
clone_size: -
j_call: TRBJ2-5

cdr3_aa: CASSLVGGLTDTQYF
cdr3_nt: TGTGCCAGCAGCTTGGTCGGGGGACTCACAGATACGCAGTATTTT
v_call: TRBV5-4
cdr3_length: 15
d_call: -
clone_size: -
j_call: TRBJ2-3

cdr3_aa: CASSSDRGLRTEAFF
cdr3_nt: TGTGCCAGCAGCTCGGACAGGGGGCTGAGAACTGAAGCTTTCTTT
v_call: TRBV11-2
cdr3_length: 15
d_call: TRBD1
clone_size: once
j_call: TRBJ1-1

cdr3_aa: CASSVHATNEKLFF
cdr3_nt: TGTGCCAGCAGCGTACATGCAACTAATGAAAAACTGTTTTTT
v_call: TRBV9
cdr3_length: 14
d_call: -
clone_size: -
j_call: TRBJ1-4

cdr3_aa: CASSLGRNTGELFF
cdr3_nt: TGTGCCAGCAGCTTAGGCAGAAACACCGGGGAGCTGTTTTTT
v_call: TRBV7-2
cdr3_length: 14
d_call: -
clone_size: -
j_call: TRBJ2-2

cdr3_aa: CASSRNLGDTQYF
cdr3_nt: TGTGCCAGCAGTAGAAACCTCGGGGATACGCAGTATTTT
v_call: TRBV6-6
cdr3_length: 13
d_call: -
clone_size: -
j_call: TRBJ2-3

cdr3_aa: CASSPDTAYEQYF
cdr3_nt: TGTGCCAGCAGCCCGGACACTGCCTACGAGCAGTACTTC
v_call: TRBV11-3
cdr3_length: 13
d_call: -
clone_size: -
j_call: TRBJ2-7

cdr3_aa: CASSLGGFSQPQHF
cdr3_nt: TGTGCCAGCAGCTTAGGCGGGTTCTCTCAGCCCCAGCATTTT
v_call: TRBV7-2
cdr3_length: 14
d_call: -
clone_size: -
j_call: TRBJ1-5

cdr3_aa: CAISEGARGTDTQYF
cdr3_nt: TGTGCCATCAGTGAGGGGGCCCGGGGCACAGATACGCAGTATTTT
v_call: TRBV10-3
cdr3_length: 15
d_call: -
clone_size: once
j_call: TRBJ2-3

cdr3_aa: CASSPWRADYGYTF
cdr3_nt: TGCGCCAGCAGCCCATGGAGGGCCGACTATGGCTACACCTTC
v_call: TRBV5-1
cdr3_length: 14
d_call: -
clone_size: -
j_call: TRBJ1-2

cdr3_aa: CASSLTGTRSGANVLTF
cdr3_nt: TGCGCCAGCAGCTTGACCGGTACGAGGTCTGGGGCCAACGTCCTGACTTTC
v_call: TRBV5-1
cdr3_length: 17
d_call: -
clone_size: -
j_call: TRBJ2-6

cdr3_aa: CASSQGHRGNEQFF
cdr3_nt: TGCGCCAGCAGCCAAGGTCACCGCGGGAATGAGCAGTTCTTC
v_call: TRBV4-3
cdr3_length: 14
d_call: -
clone_size: -
j_call: TRBJ2-1

cdr3_aa: CASSLGLVVGANVLTF
cdr3_nt: TGTGCCAGCAGTTTGGGACTAGTAGTTGGGGCCAACGTCCTGACTTTC
v_call: TRBV28
cdr3_length: 16
d_call: TRBD2
clone_size: -
j_call: TRBJ2-6

cdr3_aa: CASSLDRDSHEQYF
cdr3_nt: TGTGCCAGCAGCTTGGACCGGGACAGTCACGAGCAGTACTTC
v_call: TRBV5-5
cdr3_length: 14
d_call: TRBD1
clone_size: -
j_call: TRBJ2-7

cdr3_aa: CASSQDWGREGEFF
cdr3_nt: TGCGCCAGCAGCCAAGATTGGGGGAGGGAAGGGGAGTTCTTC
v_call: TRBV4-3
cdr3_length: 14
d_call: TRBD2
clone_size: -
j_call: TRBJ2-1

cdr3_aa: CASFSYEQYF
cdr3_nt: TGTGCCAGCTTCTCTTACGAGCAGTACTTC
v_call: TRBV6-1
cdr3_length: 10
d_call: -
clone_size: -
j_call: TRBJ2-7

cdr3_aa: CASSLRAGQQETQYF
cdr3_nt: TGTGCCAGCAGCTTAAGGGCGGGACAGCAAGAGACCCAGTACTTC
v_call: TRBV11-3
cdr3_length: 15
d_call: -
clone_size: -
j_call: TRBJ2-5

cdr3_aa: CASSQDWGVGGTGELFF
cdr3_nt: TGCGCCAGCAGCCAAGATTGGGGGGTGGGGGGCACCGGGGAGCTGTTTTTT
v_call: TRBV4-1
cdr3_length: 17
d_call: -
clone_size: -
j_call: TRBJ2-2

cdr3_aa: CASSLRVGGTGAWGQPQHF
cdr3_nt: TGTGCCAGCAGCTTGAGGGTCGGCGGGACAGGGGCCTGGGGTCAGCCCCAGCATTTT
v_call: TRBV5-5
cdr3_length: 19
d_call: TRBD1
clone_size: -
j_call: TRBJ1-5

cdr3_aa: CASQSPGTAYEQYF
cdr3_nt: TGTGCCAGTCAGTCTCCCGGGACAGCCTACGAGCAGTACTTC
v_call: TRBV28
cdr3_length: 14
d_call: TRBD1
clone_size: -
j_call: TRBJ2-7

cdr3_aa: CASSLGPGTGPSSYNEQFF
cdr3_nt: TGTGCCAGCAGCTTAGGTCCCGGGACAGGGCCCAGCTCCTACAATGAGCAGTTCTTC
v_call: TRBV11-1
cdr3_length: 19
d_call: TRBD1
clone_size: -
j_call: TRBJ2-1

cdr3_aa: CACLAGVVAGELFF
cdr3_nt: TGTGCCTGCTTAGCGGGAGTAGTGGCCGGGGAGCTGTTTTTT
v_call: TRBV30
cdr3_length: 14
d_call: TRBD2
clone_size: -
j_call: TRBJ2-2

cdr3_aa: CASSLGDRPYEQYF
cdr3_nt: TGTGCCAGCAGCTTAGGGGACAGACCCTACGAGCAGTACTTC
v_call: TRBV7-2
cdr3_length: 14
d_call: TRBD1
clone_size: few
j_call: TRBJ2-7

cdr3_aa: CASRGYTGGAGEKLFF
cdr3_nt: TGTGCCAGCAGGGGATACACAGGGGGCGCGGGGGAAAAACTGTTTTTT
v_call: TRBV2
cdr3_length: 16
d_call: TRBD1
clone_size: -
j_call: TRBJ1-4

cdr3_aa: CASSPATGGSGNTIYF
cdr3_nt: TGTGCCAGCAGCCCAGCCACAGGGGGCTCTGGAAACACCATATATTTT
v_call: TRBV28
cdr3_length: 16
d_call: TRBD1
clone_size: -
j_call: TRBJ1-3

cdr3_aa: CASSMGGEKYF
cdr3_nt: TGTGCCAGTAGTATGGGAGGGGAGAAGTACTTC
v_call: TRBV19
cdr3_length: 11
d_call: TRBD2
clone_size: -
j_call: TRBJ2-4

cdr3_aa: CASSQDPGGAREAFF
cdr3_nt: TGCGCCAGCAGCCAAGATCCGGGGGGGGCGCGGGAAGCTTTCTTT
v_call: TRBV4-1
cdr3_length: 15
d_call: -
clone_size: -
j_call: TRBJ1-1

cdr3_aa: CASSSAAGGPDEQYF
cdr3_nt: TGCGCCAGCAGCTCCGCAGCGGGAGGGCCCGACGAGCAGTACTTC
v_call: TRBV5-1
cdr3_length: 15
d_call: TRBD2
clone_size: -
j_call: TRBJ2-7

cdr3_aa: CASSLSGRVDTQYF
cdr3_nt: TGTGCCAGCAGCTTATCAGGGAGGGTAGATACGCAGTATTTT
v_call: TRBV5-4
cdr3_length: 14
d_call: TRBD2
clone_size: -
j_call: TRBJ2-3

cdr3_aa: CASSKAVQDSCQETQYF
cdr3_nt: TGTGCCAGCAGCAAAGCGGTACAAGACAGCTGCCAAGAGACCCAGTACTTC
v_call: TRBV21-1
cdr3_length: 17
d_call: -
clone_size: -
j_call: TRBJ2-5

cdr3_aa: CASSPSGTDTQYF
cdr3_nt: TGTGCCAGCTCACCATCGGGCACAGATACGCAGTATTTT
v_call: TRBV18
cdr3_length: 13
d_call: -
clone_size: -
j_call: TRBJ2-3

cdr3_aa: CASRRGTKDEQYF
cdr3_nt: TGTGCCAGCAGGAGGGGGACTAAAGACGAGCAGTACTTC
v_call: TRBV25-1
cdr3_length: 13
d_call: -
clone_size: few
j_call: TRBJ2-7

cdr3_aa: CAISDSRLGGETQYF
cdr3_nt: TGTGCCATCAGTGACTCTCGTCTAGGGGGAGAGACCCAGTACTTC
v_call: TRBV10-3
cdr3_length: 15
d_call: -
clone_size: -
j_call: TRBJ2-5

cdr3_aa: CASSKGTSSAEAFF
cdr3_nt: TGTGCCAGCAGTAAAGGGACATCGAGCGCTGAAGCTTTCTTT
v_call: TRBV6-5
cdr3_length: 14
d_call: -
clone_size: -
j_call: TRBJ1-1

cdr3_aa: CASSLGQIQETQYF
cdr3_nt: TGTGCCAGCAGCTTGGGGCAGATACAAGAGACCCAGTACTTC
v_call: TRBV5-4
cdr3_length: 14
d_call: -
clone_size: -
j_call: TRBJ2-5